A selection of T cell receptor beta chains follows, all from one sample in a study of blood T cell repertoires in COVID-19. This table comes from immunoSEQ multiplex PCR, and its TCRdb copy is limited to in-frame clones, with some not included. The sample has about 110,000 clones; 90% are singletons. The sample taken for sequencing was peripheral blood. The receptors originated from a human donor in a cohort sampled during active COVID-19. Each CDR3 is given with its conserved first and last residue. Each record gives: D gene, J gene, V gene, clone size, CDR3 DNA, CDR3 protein. The D gene is left open where the match is weak. The size field is filled for only some rows; it gives once, few, many or a size class.

>TRBD2|TRBJ2-5|TRBV7-9|NA
TGTGCCAGCAGCCCAGCCGCTAGCGGGGGAGTGGAGACCCAGTACTTC
CASSPAASGGVETQYF
>TRBD1|TRBJ1-2|TRBV10-2|NA
TGCGCCAGCAGTGAGTCACGCCGGACAGGGAGGATCTATGGCTACACCTTC
CASSESRRTGRIYGYTF
>NA|TRBJ1-1|TRBV4-3|once
TGCGCCAGCAGCCTCAAAGGACGGGGGACTGAAGCTTTCTTT
CASSLKGRGTEAFF
>TRBD1|TRBJ2-5|TRBV5-4|NA
TGTGCCACTAGGGTTGGGGACAGGGAGACCCAGTACTTC
CATRVGDRETQYF
>NA|TRBJ2-7|TRBV28|few
TGTGCCAGCAGTTTCCCCCTCCGTACAGGTCTTCCCGAGCAGTACTTC
CASSFPLRTGLPEQYF
>NA|TRBJ2-1|TRBV15|NA
TGTGCCACCAGCAGGGGACCTACGGGACTTCGGTTCTTC
CATSRGPTGLRFF
>NA|TRBJ2-7|TRBV6-5|once
TGTGCCAGCAGTTCGACCCGACAGGCCTACGAGCAGTACTTC
CASSSTRQAYEQYF
>TRBD1|TRBJ2-7|TRBV6-5|NA
TGTGCCAGCAGAAGAGGGACAGCCTACGAGCAGTACTTC
CASRRGTAYEQYF
>TRBD2|TRBJ2-1|TRBV28|NA
TGTGCCAGCAGCCCCCGAAGTGTGCTAGCGGGCTACAATGAGCAGTTCTTC
CASSPRSVLAGYNEQFF
>NA|TRBJ1-5|TRBV3-1/TRBV3-2|NA
TGTGCCAGCAGCCAAGATCAGAGGCTCAGCAATCAGCCCCAGCATTTT
CASSQDQRLSNQPQHF
>NA|TRBJ1-4|TRBV11-3|NA
TGTGCCAGCAGCTCATCGACAGGTTGGGGAAATGAAAAACTGTTTTTT
CASSSSTGWGNEKLFF
>TRBD2|TRBJ2-3|TRBV13|NA
TGTGCCAGCAGCTTAAATCCGGGACTAGCGGGAGATACGCAGTATTTT
CASSLNPGLAGDTQYF
>NA|TRBJ2-6|TRBV28|NA
TGTGCCAGCAGTTTTAGCGGACAGGGACTAAGCGGGGCCAACGTCCTGACTTTC
CASSFSGQGLSGANVLTF
>TRBD1|TRBJ1-5|TRBV19|NA
TGTGCCAGTAAAAAGAGGGGGCCGAATAGCAATCAGCCCCAGCATTTT
CASKKRGPNSNQPQHF
>NA|TRBJ2-3|TRBV7-8|NA
TGTGCCAGCAGCTTAGATAAGCAAGATACGCAGTATTTT
CASSLDKQDTQYF
>NA|TRBJ1-6|TRBV4-1|few
TGCGCCAGCAGTCGCGGGGGGGATAATTCACCCCTCCACTTT
CASSRGGDNSPLHF
>NA|TRBJ2-2|TRBV28|NA
TGTGCCAGCAGACATCCCCAGGGAAGTAGCGGGGAGCTGTTTTTT
CASRHPQGSSGELFF
>TRBD2|TRBJ2-7|TRBV10-3|NA
TGTGCCACAACGGGGTTTGCGGGGGGCTCCTACGAGCAGTACTTC
CATTGFAGGSYEQYF
>NA|TRBJ1-3|TRBV7-2|NA
TGTGCCAGCAGACCACCCGGGGGTTTTGGAAACACCATATATTTT
CASRPPGGFGNTIYF
>NA|TRBJ1-2|TRBV27|NA
TGTGCCAGCAGTTTCAGTCAGGGCTATGGCTACACCTTC
CASSFSQGYGYTF
>TRBD1|TRBJ1-4|TRBV11-3|few
TGTGCCAGCAGCTCCGTATGGACAGGCTTATCTAATGAAAAACTGTTTTTT
CASSSVWTGLSNEKLFF
>TRBD2|TRBJ2-2|TRBV15|NA
TGTGCCACCAGCAGAGGGCGAGCGGGAGGAACCGGGGAGCTGTTTTTT
CATSRGRAGGTGELFF
>TRBD2|TRBJ2-3|TRBV7-2|NA
TGTGCCAGCAGCTTAGAAGTTGGCGGGAGTGGGACAGATACGCAGTATTTT
CASSLEVGGSGTDTQYF
>TRBD1|TRBJ1-2|TRBV7-8|NA
TGTGCCAGCAGCGCACGGACAGGCCGGGGCGGCACCTTC
CASSARTGRGGTF
>TRBD1|TRBJ1-2|TRBV2|NA
TGTGCCAGTCGACAGGGGGCGTCTTTGGGCTACACCTTC
CASRQGASLGYTF
>NA|TRBJ2-6|TRBV6-6|NA
TGTGCCAGCAGTCATTTCAGGGTGCGAGGGGCCAACGTCCTGACTTTC
CASSHFRVRGANVLTF
>NA|TRBJ2-6|TRBV14|NA
TGTGCCAGCAGCCAAGATCTGGTTATGGCCTCTGGGGCCAACGTCCTGACTTTC
CASSQDLVMASGANVLTF
>NA|TRBJ1-6|TRBV5-1|NA
TGCGCCAGCAGCCTGGGGGGGCTCTATTCACCCCTCCACTTT
CASSLGGLYSPLHF
>NA|TRBJ1-6|TRBV18|NA
TGTGCCAGCTCACCCGGTGATTCACCCCTCCACTTT
CASSPGDSPLHF
>TRBD2|TRBJ2-2|TRBV5-1|NA
TGCGCCAGCAGCTCGACTAGCGGGAACACCGGGGAGCTGTTTTTT
CASSSTSGNTGELFF
>NA|TRBJ2-1|TRBV7-9|NA
TGTGCCAGCCGGGGTTCAGCTGGGGGCATATACAATGAGCAGTTCTTC
CASRGSAGGIYNEQFF
>NA|TRBJ1-4|TRBV28|NA
TGTGCCAGCAGGCGGATTTATGCAACTAATGAAAAACTGTTTTTT
CASRRIYATNEKLFF
>TRBD2|TRBJ2-3|TRBV10-3|NA
TGTGCCATCCGTAGCGGGAGTGCCACAGATACGCAGTATTTT
CAIRSGSATDTQYF
>NA|TRBJ1-1|TRBV7-3|once
TGTGCCAGCAGCTCGAAAACCGCGGGGCTGAACACTGAAGCTTTCTTT
CASSSKTAGLNTEAFF
>TRBD1|TRBJ1-2|TRBV11-3|NA
TGTGCCAGCACCCGACAGGGGCACTATGGCTACACCTTC
CASTRQGHYGYTF
>TRBD1|TRBJ1-2|TRBV5-1|NA
TGCGCCAGCAGGCCTACCGGGACAGGGGTCGGCTACACCTTC
CASRPTGTGVGYTF
>TRBD1|TRBJ1-5|TRBV2|NA
TGTGCCAGTAAAGAGACAGGGAACAATCAGCCCCAGCATTTT
CASKETGNNQPQHF
>TRBD1|TRBJ1-5|TRBV19|NA
TGTGCCAGTAGTAGTTACAGGGGGCGCGATCAGCCCCAGCATTTT
CASSSYRGRDQPQHF
>TRBD2|TRBJ2-7|TRBV7-8|NA
TGTGCCAGCAGCTTAGGATCTAGCGGGAGGGCCGTGGGCGAGCAGTACTTC
CASSLGSSGRAVGEQYF